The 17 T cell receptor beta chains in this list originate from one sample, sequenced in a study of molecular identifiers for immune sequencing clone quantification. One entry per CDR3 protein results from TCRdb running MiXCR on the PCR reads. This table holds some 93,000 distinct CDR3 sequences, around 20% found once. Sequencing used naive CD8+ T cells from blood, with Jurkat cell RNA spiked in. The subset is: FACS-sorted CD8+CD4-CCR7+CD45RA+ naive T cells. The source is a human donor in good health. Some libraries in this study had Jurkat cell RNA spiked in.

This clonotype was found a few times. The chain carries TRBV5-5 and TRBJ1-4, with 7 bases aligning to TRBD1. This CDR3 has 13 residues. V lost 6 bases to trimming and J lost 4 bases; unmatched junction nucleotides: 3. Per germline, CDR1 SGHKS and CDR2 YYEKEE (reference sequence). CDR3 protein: CASTGTDNEKLFF. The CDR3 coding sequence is TGTGCCAGCACCGGGACAGATAATGAAAAACTGTTTTTT. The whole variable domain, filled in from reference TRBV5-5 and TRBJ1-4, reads DAGVTQSPTHLIKTRGQQVTLRCSPISGHKSVSWYQQVLGQGPQFIFQYYEKEERGRGNFPDRFSARQFPNYSSELNVNALLLGDSALYLCASTGTDNEKLFFGSGTQLSVL.

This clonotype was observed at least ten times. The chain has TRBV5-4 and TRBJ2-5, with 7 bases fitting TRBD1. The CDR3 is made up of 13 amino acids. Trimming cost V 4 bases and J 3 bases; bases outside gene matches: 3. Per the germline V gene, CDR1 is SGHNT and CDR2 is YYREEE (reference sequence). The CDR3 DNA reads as TGTGCCAGCAGCCCCGGGACAGAAGAGACCCAGTACTTC. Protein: CASSPGTEETQYF.

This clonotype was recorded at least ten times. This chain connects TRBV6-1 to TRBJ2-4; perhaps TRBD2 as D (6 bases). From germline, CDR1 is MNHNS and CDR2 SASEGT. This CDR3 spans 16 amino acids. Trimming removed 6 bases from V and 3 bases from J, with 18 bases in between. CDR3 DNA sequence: TGTGCCAGCAGATCAGTAGTAGCGGTGGTCAAAAACATTCAGTACTTC. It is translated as CASRSVVAVVKNIQYF.

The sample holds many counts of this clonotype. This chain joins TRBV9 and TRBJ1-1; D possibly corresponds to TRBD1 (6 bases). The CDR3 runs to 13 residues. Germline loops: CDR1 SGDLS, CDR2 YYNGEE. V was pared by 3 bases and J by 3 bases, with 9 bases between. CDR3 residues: CASSAEGDTEAFF. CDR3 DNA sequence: TGTGCCAGCAGCGCGGAGGGGGACACTGAAGCTTTCTTT.

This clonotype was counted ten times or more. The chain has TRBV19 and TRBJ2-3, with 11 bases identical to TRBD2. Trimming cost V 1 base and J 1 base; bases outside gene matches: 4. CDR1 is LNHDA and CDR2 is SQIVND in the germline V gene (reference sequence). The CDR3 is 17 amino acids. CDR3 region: CASSIVILAGGTDTQYF. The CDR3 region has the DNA TGTGCCAGTAGTATAGTTATACTAGCGGGGGGCACAGATACGCAGTATTTT.

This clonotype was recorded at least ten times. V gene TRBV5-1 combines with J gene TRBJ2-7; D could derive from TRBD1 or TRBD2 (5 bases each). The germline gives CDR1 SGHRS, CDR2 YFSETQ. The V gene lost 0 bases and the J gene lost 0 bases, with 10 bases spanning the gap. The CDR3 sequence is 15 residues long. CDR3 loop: CASSLADGASYEQYF. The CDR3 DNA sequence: TGCGCCAGCAGCTTGGCCGACGGGGCCTCCTACGAGCAGTACTTC.

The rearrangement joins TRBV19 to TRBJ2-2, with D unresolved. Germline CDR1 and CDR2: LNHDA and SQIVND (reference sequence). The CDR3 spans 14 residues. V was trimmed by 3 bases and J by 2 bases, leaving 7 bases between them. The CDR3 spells CASSIMGNTGELFF. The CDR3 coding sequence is TGTGCCAGTAGTATTATGGGTAACACCGGGGAGCTGTTTTTT.

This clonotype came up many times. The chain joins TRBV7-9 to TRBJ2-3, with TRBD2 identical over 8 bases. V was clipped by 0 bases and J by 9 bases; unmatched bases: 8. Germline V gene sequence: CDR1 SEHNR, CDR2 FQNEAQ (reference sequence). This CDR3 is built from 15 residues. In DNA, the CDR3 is TGTGCCAGCAGCTTAGCGGATCCCGGGGGGGAGACGCAGTATTTT. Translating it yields CASSLADPGGETQYF.

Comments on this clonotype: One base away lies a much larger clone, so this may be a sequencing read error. The CDR3: CSSIAAQETRYF. In DNA, the CDR3 is TGCAGTTCGATAGCGGCCCAAGAGACCCGGTACTTC. This chain joins TRBV20-1 and TRBJ2-5; possible D gene TRBD2, 6 bases. Germline V gene lookup returns CDR1 DFQATT and CDR2 SNEGSKA (reference sequence). This CDR3 is built from 12 residues.

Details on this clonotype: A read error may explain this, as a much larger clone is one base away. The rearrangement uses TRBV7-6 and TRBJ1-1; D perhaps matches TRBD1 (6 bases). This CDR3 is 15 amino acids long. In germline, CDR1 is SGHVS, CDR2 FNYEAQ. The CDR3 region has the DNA TGTGCCGGCAGCTTAGGGGGGGGAGGGAACACTGAAGCTTTCTTT. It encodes CAGSLGGGGNTEAFF.

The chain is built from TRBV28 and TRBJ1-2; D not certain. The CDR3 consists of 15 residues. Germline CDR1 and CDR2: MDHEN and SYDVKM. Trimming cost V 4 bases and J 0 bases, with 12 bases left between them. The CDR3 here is CASSSLGLANYGYTF. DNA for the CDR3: TGTGCCAGCAGTTCCCTTGGGTTAGCTAACTATGGCTACACCTTC.

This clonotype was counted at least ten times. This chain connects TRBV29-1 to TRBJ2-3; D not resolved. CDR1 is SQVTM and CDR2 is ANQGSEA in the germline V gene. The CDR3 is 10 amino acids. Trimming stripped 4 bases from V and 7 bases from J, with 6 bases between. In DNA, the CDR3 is TGCAGCGTTGTATCACATACGCAGTATTTT. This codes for CSVVSHTQYF.

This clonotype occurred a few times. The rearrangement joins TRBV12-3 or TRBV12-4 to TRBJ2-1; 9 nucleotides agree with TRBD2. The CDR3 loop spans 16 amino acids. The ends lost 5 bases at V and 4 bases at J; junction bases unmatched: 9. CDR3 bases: TGTGCCAGCAGTCGGGGTAGCGGGGGAGTGTACAATGAGCAGTTCTTC. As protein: CASSRGSGGVYNEQFF.

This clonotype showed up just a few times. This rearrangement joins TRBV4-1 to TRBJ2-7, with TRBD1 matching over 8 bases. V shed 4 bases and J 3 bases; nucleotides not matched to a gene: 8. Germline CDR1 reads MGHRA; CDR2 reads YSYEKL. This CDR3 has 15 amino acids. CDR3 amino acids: CASSRTGTGDYEQYF. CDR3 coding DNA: TGCGCCAGCAGCCGGACCGGGACAGGAGACTACGAGCAGTACTTC.

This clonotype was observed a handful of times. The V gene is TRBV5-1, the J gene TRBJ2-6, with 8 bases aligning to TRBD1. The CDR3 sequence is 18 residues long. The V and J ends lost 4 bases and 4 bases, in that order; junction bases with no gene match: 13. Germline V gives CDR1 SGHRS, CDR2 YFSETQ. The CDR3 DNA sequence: TGCGCCAGCAGCCCCGGGACAGGATCAACTCCCGGGGCCAACGTCCTGACTTTC. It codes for CASSPGTGSTPGANVLTF.

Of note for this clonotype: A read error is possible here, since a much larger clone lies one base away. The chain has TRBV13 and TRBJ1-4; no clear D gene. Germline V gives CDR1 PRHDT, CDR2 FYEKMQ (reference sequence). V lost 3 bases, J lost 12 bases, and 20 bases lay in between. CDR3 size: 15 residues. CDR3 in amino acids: CASSFWAEGGEELFF. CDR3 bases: TGTGCCAGCAGCTTTTGGGCGGAGGGAGGCGAAGAACTGTTTTTT. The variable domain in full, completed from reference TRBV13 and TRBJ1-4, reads AAGVIQSPRHLIKEKRETATLKCYPIPRHDTVYWYQQGPGQDPQFLISFYEKMQSDKGSIPDRFSAQQFSDYHSELNMSSLELGDSALYFCASSFWAEGGEELFFGSGTQLSVL.

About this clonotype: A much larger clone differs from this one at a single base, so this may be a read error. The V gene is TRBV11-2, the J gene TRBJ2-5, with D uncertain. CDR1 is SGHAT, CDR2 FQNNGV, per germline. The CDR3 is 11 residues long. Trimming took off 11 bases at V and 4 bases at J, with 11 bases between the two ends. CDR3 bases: TGTGCCGTCAAGAGGAGAGAGACCCAGTACTTC. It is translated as CAVKRRETQYF.